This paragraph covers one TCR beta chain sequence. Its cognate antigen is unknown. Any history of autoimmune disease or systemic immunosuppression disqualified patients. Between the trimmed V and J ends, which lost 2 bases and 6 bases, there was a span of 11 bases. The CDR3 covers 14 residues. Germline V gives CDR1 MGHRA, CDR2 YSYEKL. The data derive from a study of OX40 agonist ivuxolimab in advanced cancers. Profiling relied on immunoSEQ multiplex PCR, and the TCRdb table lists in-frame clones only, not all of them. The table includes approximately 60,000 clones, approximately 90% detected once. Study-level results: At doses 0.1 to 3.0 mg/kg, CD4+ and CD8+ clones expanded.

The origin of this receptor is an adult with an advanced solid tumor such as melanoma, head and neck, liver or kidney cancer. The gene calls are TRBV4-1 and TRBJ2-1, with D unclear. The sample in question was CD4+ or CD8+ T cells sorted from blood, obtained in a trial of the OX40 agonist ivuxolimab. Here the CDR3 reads CASSQHLGSNEQFF. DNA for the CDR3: TGCGCCAGCAGCCAACATTTGGGTTCCAATGAGCAGTTCTTC.